The present T cell receptor beta chain was sequenced within a study of blood T cells in healthy people across ages. The CDR3 extends over 13 amino acids. Germline assignment: CDR1 SGHTA and CDR2 FQGNSA. V lost 6 bases and J lost 5, with 12 bases in between. General study points: Older age coincided with a roughly linear decline in TCR beta diversity per million T cells.

The use of a sample-barcoded 5' primer and a J-beta primer mix characterized a second PCR of about 6 to 12 cycles. TCRdb passed the 5' RACE reads through MiXCR, listing each CDR3 protein once. The sample has about 680,000 distinct CDR3 sequences; around 49% are singletons. This clonotype was recorded a few times. Its antigen is not known. This clonotype was obtained from a woman aged 55-70 years in good health. Source material: blood. This chain connects TRBV7-2 to TRBJ2-3; D is uncertain. The CDR3 reads CASRETSEDTQYF. As DNA, the CDR3 is TGTGCCAGCAGAGAAACCAGCGAAGATACGCAGTATTTT. Together with reference TRBV7-2 and TRBJ2-3, the CDR3 gives the full variable domain: GAGVSQSPSNKVTEKGKDVELRCDPISGHTALYWYRQSLGQGLEFLIYFQGNSAPDKSGLPSDRFSAERTGGSVSTLTIQRTQQEDSAVYLCASRETSEDTQYFGPGTRLTVL.